The rows below give T cell receptor beta chains drawn from one sample of a study of T-cell reconstitution after alpha-beta-depleted transplantation in children. MiXCR, applied by TCRdb to the PCR reads, yields one record per CDR3 protein. There are approximately 400,000 distinct CDR3 sequences in the sample; 9.5% to 13% occur only once, and roughly 5% lies in the top ten. This specimen was PBMCs from the stem cell graft donor, taken from the stem cell graft. Receptors were obtained from a human donor who donated a stem cell graft to a child with acute myeloid leukemia. Both conserved end residues are part of each CDR3. Each record gives: D gene, J gene, V gene, clone size, CDR3 DNA, CDR3 protein. The D gene is left open where the match is weak. The listing skips clone size in some rows; elsewhere it reads once, few, many or a size class.

TRBD2	TRBJ2-2	TRBV5-1	.	TGCGCCAGCAGCTTGGAGATTAGCGGGGAAACCGGGGAGCTGTTTTTT	CASSLEISGETGELFF
TRBD1	TRBJ2-1	TRBV7-3	many	TGTGCCAGCAGCTTATTCGGACAGGGGGCTGATGAGCAGTTCTTC	CASSLFGQGADEQFF
TRBD2	TRBJ2-5	TRBV12-3/TRBV12-4	many	TGTGCCAGTTCGATCGGGACTATAACCTCAAAAGAGACCCAGTACTTC	CASSIGTITSKETQYF
.	TRBJ1-6	TRBV12-3/TRBV12-4	.	TGTGCCAGCAGTTTAAGCAGTAATTCACCCCTCCACTTT	CASSLSSNSPLHF
TRBD1	TRBJ2-5	TRBV5-1	few	TGCGCCAGCGCAATTGATACAGGGGGCGCGGGGGAGACCCAGTACTTC	CASAIDTGGAGETQYF
TRBD2	TRBJ2-7	TRBV4-1	.	TGCGCCAGCAGCCAAGAATTGACTAGCGGGAGTCCCCGACGGTACTTC	CASSQELTSGSPRRYF
TRBD1	TRBJ2-5	TRBV6-5	.	TGTGCCAGCAGTTTGACAGGGGACCAAGAGACCCAGTACTTC	CASSLTGDQETQYF
.	TRBJ2-2	TRBV29-1	.	TGCAGCGTTGTGGCCGACGGCGGGGAGCTGTTTTTT	CSVVADGGELFF
.	TRBJ2-4	TRBV3-1	.	TGTGCCAGCAGCCCGGCCCGACGGAGTAACATTCAGTACTTC	CASSPARRSNIQYF
TRBD2	TRBJ2-1	TRBV5-1	few	TGCGCCAGCACCCTATATCCGGGGGGCTCCTACAATGAGCAGTTCTTC	CASTLYPGGSYNEQFF
TRBD2	TRBJ2-1	TRBV4-2	.	TGTGCCAGCAGCCAGCTACTAGCGGCTAACTACAATGAGCAGTTCTTC	CASSQLLAANYNEQFF
.	TRBJ1-1	TRBV4-3	.	TGCGCCAGCAGCCAAGTCTCCGCCGCGGATGCTTTCTTT	CASSQVSAADAFF
.	TRBJ2-5	TRBV5-1	few	TGCGCCAGCACCCGGGCAGTCGGAGAGACCCAGTACTTC	CASTRAVGETQYF
.	TRBJ2-2	TRBV5-1	.	TGCGCCAGCAGCCCCCCCCTCCTAAGGGGGGGCACCGGGGAGCTGTTTTTT	CASSPPLLRGGTGELFF
TRBD1	TRBJ1-5	TRBV3-1	.	TGTGCCAGCAGCCAAGAATCGGGACAGGGCGTTTATAGCAATCCGCCCCAGCATTTT	CASSQESGQGVYSNPPQHF
TRBD2	TRBJ2-5	TRBV5-5	few	TGTGCCAGCAGCTACTCTAGCGGGGGGTTGGAGACCCAGTACTTC	CASSYSSGGLETQYF
TRBD1	TRBJ1-1	TRBV5-6	many	TGTGCCAGCAGATCAGGGGGCTACGGAACTGAAGCTTTCTTT	CASRSGGYGTEAFF
.	TRBJ2-7	TRBV5-6	few	TGTGCCAGCAGCTCGCAGGGGGGCCCCCTTGACGAGCAGTACTTC	CASSSQGGPLDEQYF
.	TRBJ2-5	TRBV6-1	few	TGTGCCAGCACCTTGGGGTCGTCGGGGTTGGGGACCCAGTACTTC	CASTLGSSGLGTQYF
.	TRBJ1-2	TRBV5-1	few	TGCGCCAGCAGCTTGGATGGCAACAACTATGGCTACACCTTC	CASSLDGNNYGYTF
.	TRBJ1-5	TRBV20-1	.	TGCAGTGCTAGAGGGGGGGGAACAAGCGGGGGGCAGCCCCAGCATTTT	CSARGGGTSGGQPQHF
.	TRBJ1-6	TRBV5-1	few	TGCGCCAGCAGCTCCGACAGGAATAATTCACCCCTCCACTTT	CASSSDRNNSPLHF
TRBD1	TRBJ1-1	TRBV10-3	few	TGTGCCATCAGTGAGTCGCGTGACAGGGGGTACGCTTTCTTT	CAISESRDRGYAFF
TRBD1	TRBJ2-1	TRBV20-1	many	TGCAGTGCAGCAGACGGGACAGGGGATTGGGGTGAGCAGTTCTTC	CSAADGTGDWGEQFF